The subject of this entry is one TCR beta chain. Its target is not known. This entry belongs to a study of post-analysis software for immune sequencing data. Study-wide findings and caveats: By F measure, strong co-clustering occurred among samples prepared in the same batch. Versus controls, multiple sclerosis patients showed significantly lower diversity (normalized Chao1).

The authors incorporated unique molecular identifiers into the TCR beta cDNA libraries. TCRdb re-derived calls from the PCR reads in MiXCR, one entry per CDR3 protein. The table lists 700,000 to 800,000 distinct CDR3 sequences, approximately 30% of them singletons. The specimen sequenced was blood. The receptor's source is a girl aged 10 to 17 with multiple sclerosis.

Here the CDR3 reads CASSARTGDEQYF. In DNA form, the CDR3 reads TGTGCCAGCAGCGCTCGTACAGGGGACGAGCAGTACTTC. This rearrangement joins TRBV9 to TRBJ2-7, with TRBD1 identical over 7 bases. This CDR3 is 13 amino acids long. J was trimmed by 5 bases and V by 3 bases; bases with no gene match: 5. CDR1 SGDLS and CDR2 YYNGEE come from the germline V gene.